The 17 T cell receptor beta chains given below trace back to one sample, sequenced in a study of cytomegalovirus exposure and HLA in healthy donors. PCR amplification relied on 60 Vbeta primers (plus 13 Jbeta primers). Generated by immunoSEQ multiplex PCR, the TCRdb table keeps only in-frame clones and is missing some. The profile shows more than 85,000 clones, about 80% of them singletons. The sequencing sample was made of PBMCs. The receptors here all came from a man aged 30 to 45 in good health and CMV-seropositive.

V and J are TRBV9 and TRBJ2-1; TRBD2 agrees at 7 bases. CDR1 and CDR2 (germline): SGDLS, YYNGEE. The CDR3 consists of 15 residues. V was clipped by 4 bases and J by 6 bases; unmatched bases: 10. CDR3 loop: CASSPRPWEGNEQFF. The CDR3 DNA follows: TGTGCCAGCAGCCCTAGACCCTGGGAGGGCAATGAGCAGTTCTTC.

The V and J genes are TRBV5-5 and TRBJ1-6; maybe TRBD1 (6 bases). Germline CDR1 and CDR2: SGHKS and YYEKEE (reference sequence). V was shortened by 1 base and J by 0 bases, with 14 bases between the two germline ends. The CDR3 sequence is 18 residues long. The CDR3 protein is CASSLRGDTASYNSPLHF. CDR3 in DNA: TGTGCCAGCAGCTTGAGAGGGGACACGGCCTCCTATAATTCACCCCTCCACTTT.

This sequence joins TRBV15 and TRBJ2-3; D is unclear. Per germline, CDR1 LNHNV and CDR2 YYDKDF (reference sequence). Trimming pared 0 bases from V and 5 bases from J, leaving 6 bases between. This CDR3 comprises 13 residues. The CDR3 sequence: CATSRETGDTQYF. For the CDR3, the DNA is TGTGCCACCAGCAGAGAAACCGGAGATACGCAGTATTTT.

The chain couples TRBV7-9 to TRBJ2-1, with 8 bases that match TRBD2. Losses at the gene ends were 5 bases for V and 9 bases for J; bases not matched to a gene: 9. In germline, CDR1 is SEHNR, CDR2 FQNEAQ (reference sequence). The CDR3 has 14 residues. CDR3 bases: TGTGCCAGCAGCCCCGCGGGGGGCTCCTCTGAGCAGTTCTTC. As protein: CASSPAGGSSEQFF.

The rearrangement uses TRBV30 and TRBJ2-7, with D perhaps matching TRBD1 (5 bases). V was pared by 2 bases and J by 3 bases, with 11 bases between. This CDR3 region has 13 residues. Germline CDR1 GTSNPN, CDR2 SVGIG (reference sequence). CDR3 region: CAWSKTELYEQYF. In DNA form, the CDR3 reads TGTGCCTGGAGTAAGACAGAACTCTACGAGCAGTACTTC.

For this clone: Other DNA sequences in this specimen translate into the identical CDR3. The J gene is TRBJ2-7, the V gene TRBV19; 8 bases fit TRBD1. The CDR3 runs to 15 residues. Germline CDR1 LNHDA, CDR2 SQIVND (reference sequence). The junction had 8 bases not matched to a gene; V was cut back by 4 bases and J by 3 bases. This CDR3 is CASSNFDRGLYEQYF. CDR3 DNA sequence: TGTGCCAGTAGTAATTTTGACAGGGGACTCTACGAGCAGTACTTC.

This clone was counted a few times. This rearrangement joins TRBV4-3 to TRBJ1-3; D may be TRBD1 (6 bases). Germline V gene data show CDR1 as LGHNA and CDR2 as YSLEER. The germline V and J ends were trimmed by 4 bases and 0 bases, with 13 bases remaining between them. This CDR3 comprises 16 residues. CDR3 coding DNA: TGCGCCAGCAGCCCCACAGGGTCCTCCTCTGGAAACACCATATATTTT. Amino acids: CASSPTGSSSGNTIYF.

V usage is TRBV5-1 and J usage is TRBJ2-3, with TRBD2 as a possible D gene (5 bases). Germline V gene sequence: CDR1 SGHRS, CDR2 YFSETQ. V gave up 3 bases and J gave up 1 base, with 12 bases separating them. The CDR3 extends over 15 amino acids. The CDR3 loop is CASSSSGSGTDTQYF. The CDR3 DNA sequence: TGCGCCAGCAGCTCAAGCGGTTCCGGCACAGATACGCAGTATTTT.

V gene TRBV30 combines with J gene TRBJ1-1, with D tentatively TRBD1 (5 bases). Trimming took off 0 bases at V and 4 bases at J, with 9 bases between the two ends. The CDR3 sequence is 13 residues long. Germline V gene sequence: CDR1 GTSNPN, CDR2 SVGIG (reference sequence). The CDR3 sequence is CAWSVQGATEAFF. DNA for the CDR3: TGTGCCTGGAGTGTACAAGGGGCCACTGAAGCTTTCTTT.

The chain joins TRBV11-3 to TRBJ2-2, with 7 bases identical to TRBD2. Per germline, CDR1 SGHNT and CDR2 YENEEA. Germline trimming cut 5 bases from V and 3 bases from J; bases unmatched to any gene: 9. The length of the CDR3 is 16 residues. For the CDR3, the DNA is TGTGCCAGCAGCCCCTCGGAAGCGGGATACACCGGGGAGCTGTTTTTT. Encoded protein: CASSPSEAGYTGELFF.

The rearrangement links TRBV6-6 to TRBJ1-2; D not resolved. V was trimmed by 6 bases and J by 2 bases, leaving 10 bases between them. From germline, CDR1 is MNHNY and CDR2 SVGAGI (reference sequence). This CDR3 has 13 residues. CDR3 amino acids: CASRSGMNYGYTF. The CDR3 DNA reads TGTGCCAGCAGGTCCGGGATGAACTATGGCTACACCTTC.

This clone occurred once. The rearrangement links TRBV6-5 to TRBJ2-1; TRBD2 aligns across 10 bases. The CDR3 has 13 amino acids. The V segment lost 5 bases and the J segment 8 bases; nucleotides outside the gene matches: 3. The germline gives CDR1 MNHEY, CDR2 SVGAGI. The CDR3 here is CASSPSGGYEQFF. The CDR3 nucleotides are TGTGCCAGCAGTCCTAGCGGGGGTTATGAGCAGTTCTTC.

This clone was seen a few times. V usage is TRBV11-2 and J usage is TRBJ1-1, with a possible D match to TRBD1 (5 bases). Germline values: CDR1 SGHAT, CDR2 FQNNGV. This CDR3 has 14 residues. Trimming shortened V by 5 bases and J by 3 bases, and 13 bases separated the two germline ends. The CDR3 DNA sequence: TGTGCCAGCAGCCGGGGGTGGACGGACACTGAAGCTTTCTTT. Its protein is CASSRGWTDTEAFF.

This clone was seen a handful of times. The chain uses TRBV7-2 and TRBJ1-2, with TRBD1 as a possible D gene (5 bases). This CDR3 comprises 14 residues. Germline CDR1 SGHTA, CDR2 FQGNSA. V lost 4 bases and J lost 8, with 17 bases in between. CDR3 amino acids: CASSSRRVDGGYTF. The CDR3 DNA follows: TGTGCCAGCAGCTCCCGCAGGGTGGATGGGGGCTACACCTTC.

DNA of the CDR3: TGTGCCAGCAGCCCCCGGACAGAGACCTACGAGCAGTACTTC. Its protein product is CASSPRTETYEQYF. The chain links TRBV6-5 to TRBJ2-7, with TRBD1 as a possible D gene (6 bases). CDR1 is MNHEY, CDR2 SVGAGI, per germline. The CDR3 has 14 amino acids. V was trimmed by 6 bases and J by 2 bases, leaving 14 bases between them.

This clone was detected a few times. V and J are TRBV2 and TRBJ2-5; TRBD1 aligns across 7 bases. The J call is in doubt because the DNA end fits TRBJ2-7 better. The germline V gene encodes CDR1 SNHLY and CDR2 FYNNEI. The CDR3 totals 14 residues. CDR3 in DNA: TGTGCCAGCCTGCCCGGGACAGAGTCCTACGAGCAGTACTTC. It codes for CASLPGTESYEQYF.

The chain combines TRBV14 with TRBJ1-2; D not resolved. The CDR3 runs to 14 residues. Germline CDR1 SGHDN, CDR2 FVKESK. Trimming left V 5 bases short and J 4 bases short, with 14 bases between. This CDR3 is CASSGSDSGYGYTF. In DNA, the CDR3 is TGTGCCAGCAGCGGGTCCGACTCCGGCTATGGCTACACCTTC.